This T cell receptor beta chain was recovered during a study of shared clonotypes between healthy human individuals. As for the study in general: Those who served as donors were a couple of women and three men between the ages of 18 and 49. Study observations and caveats: Limited genetic and exposure-history diversity came from having few donors. It was observed that 5% to 6% of naive CD4 clonotypes were shared across a few donors.

Germline V lookup: CDR1 MGHDK, CDR2 SYGVNS. V was pared by 7 bases and J by 1 base, with 11 bases between. The CDR3 is made up of 13 amino acids. Splitting the CD4+ cells yielded a CD45RA+ naive subset and a CD45RA-negative memory subset. Of note for this clone: The antigen is not known.

TCRdb's copy holds only in-frame clones and misses some; the assay was immunoSEQ multiplex PCR. The sample yields approximately 320,000 clones, approximately 74% seen once. The rearrangement joins TRBV25-1 to TRBJ2-7; tentative D call: TRBD2 (6 bases). The source material was memory CD4+ T cells sorted from blood. The subset: CD45RA-negative fraction. The receptor was isolated from a man younger than 45 in good health. The CDR3: CASTRLVSYEQYF. CDR3 coding DNA: TGTGCCAGCACCAGACTAGTTTCCTACGAGCAGTACTTC.